These T cell receptor beta chains were read from a single sample in a study of beta chain features in type 1 diabetes. Produced via immunoSEQ multiplex PCR; TCRdb's table is partial and in-frame only. The table has roughly 300,000 clones, around 9.7% seen once. The sequenced sample consisted of central memory CD4+ T cells from blood. The receptors originated from a man aged 30 to 45 with type 1 diabetes. Each CDR3 is given with its conserved first and last residue. Fields, in order: CDR3 length, J gene, V gene, clone size, D gene, CDR3 DNA, CDR3 protein. A D gene is named only where the DNA matches it firmly. Size values are once, few and many counts, or a class for expanded clones, and some rows have none.

>13|TRBJ2-3|TRBV6-5|many|TRBD2
TGTGCCAGCTCCCCACCGGGACTAAATACGCAGTATTTT
CASSPPGLNTQYF
>14|TRBJ2-3|TRBV10-1|.|TRBD2
TGCGCCAGCAGTAGACTAGCGCACGGAGATACGCAGTATTTT
CASSRLAHGDTQYF
>15|TRBJ1-2|TRBV28|.|TRBD1
TGTGCCAGCAGTTTCCCGACAGGGGGGAACTATGGCTACACCTTC
CASSFPTGGNYGYTF
>13|TRBJ2-1|TRBV30|many|.
TGTGCCTGGAGTGTAGGTGGGGTAGGCGAGCAGTTCTTC
CAWSVGGVGEQFF
>16|TRBJ2-1|TRBV5-1|.|TRBD2
TGCGCCAGCAGCTTGGACGCTAGCGGGGGGGCCGGTGAGCAGTTCTTC
CASSLDASGGAGEQFF
>14|TRBJ1-4|TRBV5-4|.|TRBD1
TGTGCCAGCAGCTTGGGACAGGGACTGGAAAAACTGTTTTTT
CASSLGQGLEKLFF
>14|TRBJ1-1|TRBV5-6|once|.
TGTGCCAGCAGCTTGGGAGGGCTGAGGACTGAAGCTTTCTTT
CASSLGGLRTEAFF
>12|TRBJ2-5|TRBV7-2|.|.
TGTGCCAGCAGCTTGGATCAAGAGACCCAGTACTTC
CASSLDQETQYF
>14|TRBJ1-2|TRBV9|.|TRBD1
TGTGCCAGCAGCGTAGATGGGACAGGGAATGGCTACACCTTC
CASSVDGTGNGYTF
>16|TRBJ1-1|TRBV11-2|many|.
TGTGCCAGCAGCCCCGATTTGGGATTACGGAACACTGAAGCTTTCTTT
CASSPDLGLRNTEAFF
>14|TRBJ1-1|TRBV10-1|.|.
TGCGCCAGCAGTGAGACGATGGGGGCGACTGAAGCTTTCTTT
CASSETMGATEAFF
>13|TRBJ1-2|TRBV27|.|.
TGTGCCAGCAGGGGGGTGACCGACTATGGCTACACCTTC
CASRGVTDYGYTF
>15|TRBJ1-2|TRBV6-1|few|.
TGTGCCAGCAGTGAATCCTTCAGGATTCTCTATGGCTACACCTTC
CASSESFRILYGYTF
>16|TRBJ2-6|TRBV21-1|many|.
TGTGCCAGCAGCAAAGAAACATTTACCGGGGCCAACGTCCTGACTTTC
CASSKETFTGANVLTF
>16|TRBJ2-5|TRBV4-1|.|TRBD1
TGCGCCAGCAGCCAAGATCCAGACAGGGGGCGGGAGACCCAGTACTTC
CASSQDPDRGRETQYF
>14|TRBJ1-2|TRBV28|few|.
TGTGCCAGCAGTTTGGGGGATTTAAGAGATGGCTACACCTTC
CASSLGDLRDGYTF
>16|TRBJ1-1|TRBV19|few|.
TGTGCCAGTAGTATCATAGAGGCGGCAGGTCGGGAGGAAGCTTTCTTT
CASSIIEAAGREEAFF
>13|TRBJ1-3|TRBV9|.|.
TGTGCCAGCAGCCCCCAAATTGGAAACACCATATATTTT
CASSPQIGNTIYF
>15|TRBJ2-1|TRBV11-2|many|.
TGTGCCAGCAGCTTATCCCCGGGGGCAGGGAATGAGCAGTTCTTC
CASSLSPGAGNEQFF
>11|TRBJ1-4|TRBV2|few|.
TGTGCCAGCAGCCCAGATGAAAAACTGTTTTTT
CASSPDEKLFF
>13|TRBJ1-2|TRBV14|.|.
TGTGCCAGCAGCGCCACAGGGAATGGAGGCTACACCTTC
CASSATGNGGYTF
>14|TRBJ1-6|TRBV27|.|.
TGTGCCAGCAGTTTACACAGGGTAGACTCACCCCTCCACTTT
CASSLHRVDSPLHF
>13|TRBJ1-5|TRBV6-4|.|.
TGTGCCAGCAGTGAGGGACACCAACGGCCCCAGCATTTT
CASSEGHQRPQHF
>16|TRBJ2-7|TRBV2|.|TRBD1
TGTGCCAGCAGTCCTTTTGGGGGACAGCGAAACGACGAGCAGTACTTC
CASSPFGGQRNDEQYF
>14|TRBJ2-7|TRBV5-1|few|.
TGCGCCAGCAGCCGCGGGGACAGAACCTACGAGCAGTACTTC
CASSRGDRTYEQYF
>12|TRBJ2-1|TRBV18|few|.
TGTGCCAGCTCACCGAAGGACAATGAGCAGTTCTTC
CASSPKDNEQFF
>13|TRBJ1-2|TRBV4-3|few|.
TGCGCCAGCAGCCAAGATAGGGAACGCGGCTACACCTTC
CASSQDRERGYTF
>13|TRBJ1-1|TRBV30|few|.
TGTGCCTGGAGTAGTCAGGGGCACACTGAAGCTTTCTTT
CAWSSQGHTEAFF
>13|TRBJ2-5|TRBV6-1|.|.
TGTGCCAGCAGTGTAGAAAAACAAGAGACCCAGTACTTC
CASSVEKQETQYF
>15|TRBJ2-5|TRBV28|few|TRBD1
TGTGCCAGCAGTGTGTGGACAGGGCAACAAGAGACCCAGTACTTC
CASSVWTGQQETQYF
>15|TRBJ2-7|TRBV9|few|.
TGTGCCAGCAGCGTAGCTCCCAGGGAAGCCAACGAGCAGTACTTC
CASSVAPREANEQYF
>15|TRBJ2-7|TRBV7-2|.|.
TGTGCCAGCAGCTTCCCGGCGACAGGTTCCTACGAGCAGTACTTC
CASSFPATGSYEQYF
>16|TRBJ1-2|TRBV5-4|few|TRBD1
TGTGCCAGCAGCTTCCAGGGGGCGCTTAGTCACTATGGCTACACCTTC
CASSFQGALSHYGYTF
>17|TRBJ2-2|TRBV4-1|.|TRBD1
TGCGCCAGCAGCCACGCTCCGGGACAGGGGGTGCCCGGGGAGCTGTTTTTT
CASSHAPGQGVPGELFF
>12|TRBJ2-7|TRBV7-9|few|.
TGTGCCAGCCAAAAGGGTCCCTACGAGCAGTACTTC
CASQKGPYEQYF
>13|TRBJ1-1|TRBV11-3|.|.
TGTGCCAGCAGCTCGCTGGGGAACACTGAAGCTTTCTTT
CASSSLGNTEAFF
>16|TRBJ2-3|TRBV6-5|few|.
TGTGCCAGCAGTTACCAGACAGCACTCTTCTCAGATACGCAGTATTTT
CASSYQTALFSDTQYF
>11|TRBJ2-3|TRBV7-9|few|.
TGTGCCAGCCAGCTGGCAGATACGCAGTATTTT
CASQLADTQYF
>12|TRBJ1-1|TRBV4-3|few|.
TGCGCCAGCAGCAGTGGACAGCTTGAAGCTTTCTTT
CASSSGQLEAFF
>14|TRBJ2-7|TRBV5-1|.|TRBD2
TGCGCCAGCAGCTTGGCGGGACTAGCTGGTGAGCAGTACTTC
CASSLAGLAGEQYF
>14|TRBJ2-7|TRBV30|few|.
TGTGCCTGGAGGCCGTCGTACCGTAACTACGAGCAGTACTTC
CAWRPSYRNYEQYF
>11|TRBJ1-2|TRBV28|.|.
TGTGCCAGCAGGACCGTCCGGGACAAAACCTTC
CASRTVRDKTF